Following are 4 T cell receptor beta chains from one sample sequenced in a study of technical replicates of blood from several donors. Clones were read by immunoSEQ multiplex PCR, and TCRdb kept only the in-frame ones, dropping some. The sample yields 75,000 to 95,000 clones, about 90% seen once. Sequenced input: T cells isolated from PBMCs. These receptors were collected from a human donor in good health.

The gene calls are TRBV5-1 and TRBJ2-3; 14 bases agree with TRBD2. The CDR3 contains 18 residues. J lost 4 bases, V lost 1 base, and 8 bases had no gene match. Germline lookup yields CDR1 SGHRS and CDR2 YFSETQ. CDR3 in amino acids: CASSLTGLAGVFADTQYF. The CDR3 nucleotides read TGCGCCAGCAGCTTGACGGGACTAGCGGGAGTATTTGCAGATACGCAGTATTTT.

The chain couples TRBV7-2 to TRBJ1-4; D is uncertain. This CDR3 spans 15 amino acids. Looked up from germline, CDR1 is SGHTA and CDR2 is FQGNSA. Trimming shortened V by 4 bases and J by 8 bases, and 17 bases separated the two germline ends. Here the CDR3 reads CASSSEDFGREKLFF. Written as DNA, the CDR3 is TGTGCCAGCAGCTCCGAAGACTTCGGAAGGGAAAAACTGTTTTTT.

This rearrangement joins TRBV9 to TRBJ2-2, with TRBD1 identical over 10 bases. V was clipped by 3 bases and J by 7 bases; unmatched bases: 9. This CDR3 has 16 residues. Germline V CDR1 and CDR2: SGDLS, YYNGEE. The CDR3 region has the DNA TGTGCCAGCAGCGCAGTAGGGACAGGGGATTTCGGGGAGCTGTTTTTT. Translated: CASSAVGTGDFGELFF.

The V and J genes are TRBV9 and TRBJ2-7; 7 nucleotides align to TRBD2. After removal of 3 bases from V and 5 bases from J, the junction contained 11 bases not matched to a gene. The CDR3 is 15 amino acids. The germline gives CDR1 SGDLS, CDR2 YYNGEE. The CDR3 region is CASSEDPAGENEQYF. The CDR3 bases are TGTGCCAGCAGCGAAGACCCCGCGGGGGAAAACGAGCAGTACTTC.